This T cell receptor (beta chain) stems from a study of control samples from healthy donors and cancer patients. Some clones are missing from TCRdb's copy, which holds only in-frame ones; the method was immunoSEQ multiplex PCR. Of about 44,000 clones in the sample, roughly 77% were seen once. Trimming took 10 bases from V and 8 from J, leaving 15 bases between them. Germline-derived CDR1 and CDR2 are LNHDA and SQIVND (reference sequence). The CDR3 loop spans 12 amino acids. This clone came up a few times. This TCR was sampled from a male donor with melanoma. Material: formalin-fixed, paraffin-embedded tissue. The chain recombines TRBV19 with TRBJ2-4; D is perhaps TRBD1 (5 bases). CDR3 loop: CATAGMSDIQYF. The DNA for the CDR3 is TGTGCCACAGCAGGGATGTCGGACATTCAGTACTTC.